Each of the 13 T cell receptor beta chains below was sequenced from the same sample in a study of T cells in Graves' hyperthyroidism and ophthalmopathy. The investigators amplified TCR beta CDR3 regions from RNA transcripts. The TCR CDR3 was amplified in a first-round RT-PCR using the HTBI primer set. Using its own MiXCR run on the multiplex PCR reads, TCRdb lists one record per CDR3 protein. The sample carries about 610,000 distinct CDR3 sequences, 16% recorded once. Sample: blood. The receptors were gathered from a woman aged 40 to 49 with Graves' ophthalmopathy.

This sequence joins TRBV27 and TRBJ1-6, with D tentatively TRBD1 (5 bases). The CDR3 totals 14 residues. The germline gives CDR1 MNHEY, CDR2 SMNVEV (reference sequence). V lost 6 bases and J lost 5, with 11 bases in between. The CDR3 loop reads CASSTQGNNSPLHF. CDR3 coding DNA: TGTGCCAGCAGCACCCAGGGAAATAATTCACCCCTCCACTTT.

This clonotype was detected a few times. Its ends do not fully match the called genes, so a read error is possible. CDR3 amino acids: CSASAGGVNNGQFF. The CDR3 DNA sequence: TGCAGTGCTAGCGCGGGGGGCGTAAACAATGGGCAGTTCTTC. The V gene is TRBV20-1, the J gene TRBJ2-1, with 8 bases identical to TRBD2. The CDR3 is 14 residues long. The germline CDR1 and CDR2 sequences are DFQATT and SNEGSKA (reference sequence).

In this sample, this clonotype turned up many times. CDR3 sequence (DNA): TGTGCCAGCAGCTTAGGTGGGGCTAGCGGGAGGACTTATTACAATGAGCAGTTCTTC. It encodes CASSLGGASGRTYYNEQFF. This chain uses TRBV11-2 with TRBJ2-1; 11 nucleotides match TRBD2. From germline, CDR1 is SGHAT and CDR2 FQNNGV. The V segment lost 1 base and the J segment 4 bases; nucleotides outside the gene matches: 12. This CDR3 is 19 amino acids long.

This sequence joins TRBV5-1 and TRBJ2-3; D gene unclear. This CDR3 spans 15 amino acids. The V gene lost 5 bases and the J gene lost 0 bases, with 13 bases spanning the gap. Germline CDR1 and CDR2: SGHRS and YFSETQ. The CDR3 loop is CASRYGPTSTDTQYF. In nucleotides, the CDR3 is TGCGCCAGCAGGTATGGACCGACTAGCACAGATACGCAGTATTTT.

This clonotype was detected many times. This chain uses TRBV20-1 with TRBJ1-1, with 10 bases that match TRBD1. Looked up from germline, CDR1 is DFQATT and CDR2 is SNEGSKA (reference sequence). V was clipped by 5 bases and J by 3 bases; unmatched bases: 9. CDR3 length: 15 amino acids. The CDR3 here is CSALGTGDLYTEAFF. The CDR3 DNA reads TGCAGTGCTCTTGGGACAGGGGATTTATACACTGAAGCTTTCTTT.

This clonotype came up once. This chain uses TRBV20-1 with TRBJ2-2; D remains ambiguous. The V end was cut by 3 bases, the J end by 2 bases, with 10 bases between. The CDR3 is 14 residues long. Germline V gene lookup returns CDR1 DFQATT and CDR2 SNEGSKA (reference sequence). In nucleotides, the CDR3 is TGCAGTGCTAGGGCCTTAGGTAACACCGGGGAGCTGTTTTTT. This encodes CSARALGNTGELFF.

This clonotype has a count of ten or more. The chain joins TRBV18 to TRBJ1-1; no firm D call. Germline lookup yields CDR1 KGHSH and CDR2 LQKENI. Trimming took 2 bases from V and 6 from J, leaving 16 bases between them. The CDR3 runs to 15 residues. CDR3 residues: CASSPSVLRFSEAFF. The CDR3 DNA follows: TGTGCCAGCTCACCATCAGTATTGAGGTTCTCTGAAGCTTTCTTT.

This clonotype was observed at least ten times. This chain joins TRBV2 and TRBJ2-3; 9 bases map to TRBD2. With V trimmed by 6 bases and J by 2 bases, 9 bases remained unmatched. Germline lookup yields CDR1 SNHLY and CDR2 FYNNEI. The CDR3 is made up of 16 amino acids. CDR3 nucleotide sequence: TGTGCCAGCAGGGCCATAGCGGGGGCATACACAGATACGCAGTATTTT. Residues: CASRAIAGAYTDTQYF.

The rearrangement joins TRBV7-9 to TRBJ2-1; D gene ambiguous. CDR1 is SEHNR and CDR2 is FQNEAQ in the germline V gene (reference sequence). V dropped 2 bases and J dropped 8 bases, with 7 bases sitting between them. This CDR3 contains 12 residues. The CDR3 loop is CASSLLGHEQFF. The CDR3 DNA reads TGTGCCAGCAGCTTATTGGGTCATGAGCAGTTCTTC.

This clonotype came up a few times. The rearrangement links TRBV2 to TRBJ2-7, with a tentative D call TRBD1 (5 bases). Germline V gene data show CDR1 as SNHLY and CDR2 as FYNNEI. Trimming cost V 8 bases and J 2 bases, with 13 bases left between them. The CDR3 length is 13 residues. The CDR3 loop reads CASLRGPAYEQYF. CDR3 nucleotide sequence: TGTGCCAGCCTAAGGGGTCCAGCCTACGAGCAGTACTTC.

This clonotype was seen many times. The chain recombines TRBV6-5 with TRBJ1-1; D might be TRBD1 (5 bases). The CDR3 is 14 residues long. V dropped 0 bases and J dropped 3 bases, with 8 bases sitting between them. Germline-derived CDR1 and CDR2 are MNHEY and SVGAGI. The CDR3 reads CASSYSGGYTEAFF. CDR3 coding DNA: TGTGCCAGCAGTTACTCCGGGGGGTACACTGAAGCTTTCTTT.

As for this clonotype: A much more abundant neighbour one base away suggests this may be a read error. J is TRBJ1-1 and V is TRBV29-1; D unclear. The ends were cut back, 2 bases at V and 4 bases at J, with 8 bases in the middle. The length of the CDR3 is 12 residues. CDR1 SQVTM and CDR2 ANQGSEA come from the germline V gene. In DNA form, the CDR3 reads TGCAGCGTTGAACAGAGGGCCACTGAAGCTTTCTTT. Its translation: CSVEQRATEAFF.

This clonotype was found many times. The chain couples TRBV18 to TRBJ1-2; 7 positions agree with TRBD1. V was pared by 3 bases and J by 7 bases, with 11 bases of the junction left unmatched. CDR1 is KGHSH and CDR2 is LQKENI in the germline V gene. The CDR3 contains 15 residues. The CDR3 region has the DNA TGTGCCAGCTCACCTAGGACAGGACAAATGGGTGGCTACACCTTC. Translation gives CASSPRTGQMGGYTF.